A single sample gave rise to the 9 T cell receptor beta chains below, sequenced in a study of control samples from healthy donors and cancer patients. Profiled with immunoSEQ multiplex PCR; TCRdb holds only in-frame clones, not every one. The sample includes more than 65,000 clones, around four fifths of them seen just once. Sample: blood. The receptors come from a man aged 50-60 years in good health.

Only a few counts were recorded for this clone. V is TRBV19 and J is TRBJ2-6; a weak D match, TRBD1 (5 bases). Between the trimmed V and J ends, which lost 5 bases and 1 base, there was a span of 15 bases. The CDR3 is made up of 17 amino acids. CDR1 LNHDA and CDR2 SQIVND come from the germline V gene (reference sequence). DNA of the CDR3: TGTGCCAGTAGTCCCCGGGCAGGGAAGTCTGGGGCCAACGTCCTGACTTTC. This translates into CASSPRAGKSGANVLTF.

V usage is TRBV5-4 and J usage is TRBJ2-1; 14 nucleotides line up with TRBD2. The V gene's germline CDR1 is SGHNT and CDR2 YYREEE (reference sequence). The CDR3 totals 16 residues. The J segment lost 6 bases and the V segment lost 0 bases, leaving 2 bases of the junction unmatched. The CDR3 spells CASSLGGTSGSNEQFF. CDR3 sequence (DNA): TGTGCCAGCAGCTTGGGGGGGACTAGCGGGAGCAATGAGCAGTTCTTC.

V gene TRBV28 combines with J gene TRBJ1-5; D is unresolved. V lost 3 bases and J lost 5, with 5 bases in between. Germline CDR1 reads MDHEN; CDR2 reads SYDVKM. CDR3 length equals 12 residues. CDR3 loop: CASSLSDQPQHF. The CDR3, as DNA: TGTGCCAGCAGTTTGAGCGATCAGCCCCAGCATTTT.

J is TRBJ2-2 and V is TRBV24-1, with 12 bases that match TRBD1. The CDR3 length is 14 residues. From germline, CDR1 is KGHDR and CDR2 SFDVKD. V dropped 12 bases and J dropped 4; count of bases not matched to a gene: 5. The CDR3 region has the DNA TGTGCCTCTACGGGACAGGGGGCCACCGGGGAGCTGTTTTTT. Its protein is CASTGQGATGELFF.

The chain employs TRBV9 and TRBJ2-2; 11 bases match TRBD2. V lost 4 bases to trimming and J lost 5 bases; unmatched junction nucleotides: 7. This CDR3 spans 16 amino acids. In germline, CDR1 is SGDLS, CDR2 YYNGEE. CDR3 sequence reads: CASSLTSGSGTGELFF. CDR3 in DNA: TGTGCCAGCAGCCTCACTAGCGGGAGTGGAACCGGGGAGCTGTTTTTT.

Turning to this clone: The sample has other DNA sequences that encode this CDR3 too. V gene TRBV29-1 combines with J gene TRBJ2-2, with D perhaps matching TRBD2 (6 bases). The V end was cut by 4 bases, the J end by 0 bases, with 9 bases between. The CDR3 sequence is 14 residues long. The germline V gene encodes CDR1 SQVTM and CDR2 ANQGSEA. The CDR3 bases are TGCAGCGTTGTGGGGGGAGCGAACACCGGGGAGCTGTTTTTT. Its protein product is CSVVGGANTGELFF.

This chain uses TRBV5-1 with TRBJ2-5, with 7 bases fitting TRBD2. CDR1 is SGHRS and CDR2 is YFSETQ in the germline V gene. This CDR3 spans 15 amino acids. With 3 bases clipped from V and 0 bases from J, the junction kept 5 bases outside the gene matches. The CDR3 here is CASSSWGGYQETQYF. CDR3 sequence (DNA): TGCGCCAGCAGCTCCTGGGGGGGGTACCAAGAGACCCAGTACTTC.

The V gene is TRBV5-1, the J gene TRBJ2-1; 8 bases agree with TRBD2. V was clipped by 2 bases and J by 7 bases; unmatched bases: 8. From germline, CDR1 is SGHRS and CDR2 YFSETQ. The CDR3 covers 15 residues. The CDR3 bases are TGCGCCAGCAGCTTCGCCGGGACTAGGGGAAATGAGCAGTTCTTC. Its translation is CASSFAGTRGNEQFF.

This clone was seen once. The rearrangement uses TRBV5-8 and TRBJ2-6; weak D call: TRBD1 (5 bases). Trimming shortened V by 0 bases and J by 0 bases, and 13 bases separated the two germline ends. Germline CDR1 reads SGHTS; CDR2 reads YDEGEE. This CDR3 has 18 residues. CDR3 in DNA: TGTGCCAGCAGCTTGGTCGCAGGGTCGAGCTCTGGGGCCAACGTCCTGACTTTC. This sequence encodes CASSLVAGSSSGANVLTF.